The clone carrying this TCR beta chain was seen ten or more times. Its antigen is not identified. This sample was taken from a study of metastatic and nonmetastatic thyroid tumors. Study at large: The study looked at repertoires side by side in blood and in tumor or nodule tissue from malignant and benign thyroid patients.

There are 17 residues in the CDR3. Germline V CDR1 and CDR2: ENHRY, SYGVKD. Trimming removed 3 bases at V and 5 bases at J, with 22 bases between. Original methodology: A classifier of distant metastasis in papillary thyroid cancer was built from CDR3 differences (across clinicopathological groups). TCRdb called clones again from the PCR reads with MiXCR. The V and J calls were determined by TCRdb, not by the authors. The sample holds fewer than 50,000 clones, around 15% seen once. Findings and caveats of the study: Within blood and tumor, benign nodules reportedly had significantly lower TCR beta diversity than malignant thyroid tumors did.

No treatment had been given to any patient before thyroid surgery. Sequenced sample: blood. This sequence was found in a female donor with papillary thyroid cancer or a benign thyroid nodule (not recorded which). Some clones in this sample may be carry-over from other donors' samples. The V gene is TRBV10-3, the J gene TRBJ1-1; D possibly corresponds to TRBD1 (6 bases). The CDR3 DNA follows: TGTGCCATCAGTGAATTCCCCCCAGGGGTTAGTTTTACTGAAGCTTTCTTT. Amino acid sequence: CAISEFPPGVSFTEAFF.